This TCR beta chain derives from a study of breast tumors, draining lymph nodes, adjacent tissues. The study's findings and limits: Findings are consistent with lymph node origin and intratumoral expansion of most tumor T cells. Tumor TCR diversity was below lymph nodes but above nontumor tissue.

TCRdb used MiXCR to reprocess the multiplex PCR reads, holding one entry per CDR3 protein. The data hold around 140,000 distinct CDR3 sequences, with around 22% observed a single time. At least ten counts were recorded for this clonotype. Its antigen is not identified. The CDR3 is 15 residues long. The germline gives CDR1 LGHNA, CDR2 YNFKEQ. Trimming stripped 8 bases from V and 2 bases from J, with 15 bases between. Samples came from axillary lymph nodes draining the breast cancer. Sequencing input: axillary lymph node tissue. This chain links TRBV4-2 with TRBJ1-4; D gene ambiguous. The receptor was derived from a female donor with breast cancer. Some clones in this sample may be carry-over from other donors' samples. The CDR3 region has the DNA TGTGCCAGCCAAGAAACCTCAGCTACTAATGAAAAACTGTTTTTT. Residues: CASQETSATNEKLFF.